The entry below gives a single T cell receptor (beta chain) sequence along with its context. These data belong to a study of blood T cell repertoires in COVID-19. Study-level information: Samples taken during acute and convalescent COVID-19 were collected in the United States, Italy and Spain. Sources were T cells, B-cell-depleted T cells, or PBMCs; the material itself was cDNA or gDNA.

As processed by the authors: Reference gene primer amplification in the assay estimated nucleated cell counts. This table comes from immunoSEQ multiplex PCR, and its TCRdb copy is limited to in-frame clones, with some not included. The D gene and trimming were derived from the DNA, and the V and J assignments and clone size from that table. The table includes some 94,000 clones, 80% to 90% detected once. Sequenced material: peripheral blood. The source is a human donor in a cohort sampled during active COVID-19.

CDR3 DNA: TGTGCCAGCAGCACACGAGCGGGGAATTCACCCCTCCACTTT. It is translated as CASSTRAGNSPLHF. The genes are TRBV3-1 (or the pseudogene TRBV3-2) and TRBJ1-6; D uncertain. This CDR3 is 14 amino acids long. Germline V gene lookup returns CDR1 LGHDT and CDR2 YNNKEL (reference sequence). V lost 5 bases to trimming and J lost 7 bases, with 12 bases between them.